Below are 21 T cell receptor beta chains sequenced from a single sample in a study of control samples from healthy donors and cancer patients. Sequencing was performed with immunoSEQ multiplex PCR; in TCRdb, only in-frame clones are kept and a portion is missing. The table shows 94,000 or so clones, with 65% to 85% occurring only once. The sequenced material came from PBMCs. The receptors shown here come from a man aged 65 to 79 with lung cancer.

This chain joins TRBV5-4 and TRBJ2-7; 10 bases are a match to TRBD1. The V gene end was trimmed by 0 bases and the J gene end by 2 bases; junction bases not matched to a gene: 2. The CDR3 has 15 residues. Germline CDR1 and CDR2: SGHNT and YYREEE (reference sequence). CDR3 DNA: TGTGCCAGCAGCTTGGTAGGGACAGGGGCCTACGAGCAGTACTTC. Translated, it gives CASSLVGTGAYEQYF.

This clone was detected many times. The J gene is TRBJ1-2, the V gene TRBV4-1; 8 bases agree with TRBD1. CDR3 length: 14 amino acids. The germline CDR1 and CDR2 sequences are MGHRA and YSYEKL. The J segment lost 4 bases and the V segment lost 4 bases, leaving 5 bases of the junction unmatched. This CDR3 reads CASSLRGRAYGYTF. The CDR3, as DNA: TGCGCCAGCAGCCTCAGGGGGCGCGCCTATGGCTACACCTTC.

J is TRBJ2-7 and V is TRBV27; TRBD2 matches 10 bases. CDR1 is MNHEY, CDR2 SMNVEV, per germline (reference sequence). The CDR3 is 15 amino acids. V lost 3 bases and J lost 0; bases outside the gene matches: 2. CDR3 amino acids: CASSFLAGASYEQYF. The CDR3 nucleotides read TGTGCCAGCAGTTTCCTAGCGGGGGCCTCCTACGAGCAGTACTTC.

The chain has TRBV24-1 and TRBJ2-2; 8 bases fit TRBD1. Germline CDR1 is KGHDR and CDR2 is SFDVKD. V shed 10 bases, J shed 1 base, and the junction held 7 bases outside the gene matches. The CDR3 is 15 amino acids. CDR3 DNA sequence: TGTGCCACTCGGACGGGACAGGAGAACACCGGGGAGCTGTTTTTT. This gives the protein CATRTGQENTGELFF.

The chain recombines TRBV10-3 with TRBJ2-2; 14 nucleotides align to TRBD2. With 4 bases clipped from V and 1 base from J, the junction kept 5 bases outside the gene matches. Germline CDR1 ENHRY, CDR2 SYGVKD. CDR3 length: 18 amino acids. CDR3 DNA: TGTGCCATCAGTGTGACCGGGACTAGCGGGGGGAACACCGGGGAGCTGTTTTTT. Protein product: CAISVTGTSGGNTGELFF.

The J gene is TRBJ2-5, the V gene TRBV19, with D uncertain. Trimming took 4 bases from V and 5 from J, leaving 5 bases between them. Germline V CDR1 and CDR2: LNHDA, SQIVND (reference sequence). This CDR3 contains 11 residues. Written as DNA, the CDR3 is TGTGCCAGTAGTAAAGGGGAGACCCAGTACTTC. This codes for CASSKGETQYF.

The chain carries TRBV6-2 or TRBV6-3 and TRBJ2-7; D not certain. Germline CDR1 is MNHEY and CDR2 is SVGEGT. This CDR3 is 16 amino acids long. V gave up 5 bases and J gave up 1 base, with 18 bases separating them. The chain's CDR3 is CASSTPASGASYEQYF. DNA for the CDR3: TGTGCCAGCAGTACCCCCGCCTCCGGCGCTTCCTACGAGCAGTACTTC.

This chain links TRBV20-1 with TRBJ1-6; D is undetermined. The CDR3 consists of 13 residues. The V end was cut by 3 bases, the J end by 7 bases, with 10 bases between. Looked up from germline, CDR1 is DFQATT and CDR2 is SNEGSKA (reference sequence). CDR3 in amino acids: CSASLDLNSPLHF. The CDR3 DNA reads TGCAGTGCTAGTCTGGACTTAAATTCACCCCTCCACTTT.

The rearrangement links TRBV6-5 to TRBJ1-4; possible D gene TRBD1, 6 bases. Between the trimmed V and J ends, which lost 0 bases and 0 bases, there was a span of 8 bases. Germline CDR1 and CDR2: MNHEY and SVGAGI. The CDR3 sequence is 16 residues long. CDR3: CASSYSGGPTNEKLFF. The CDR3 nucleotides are TGTGCCAGCAGTTACTCAGGGGGACCAACTAATGAAAAACTGTTTTTT.

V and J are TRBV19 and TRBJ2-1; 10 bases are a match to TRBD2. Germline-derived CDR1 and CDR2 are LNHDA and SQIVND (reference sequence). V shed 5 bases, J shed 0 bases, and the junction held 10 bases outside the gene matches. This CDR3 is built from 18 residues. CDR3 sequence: CASSLATSGSSSYNEQFF. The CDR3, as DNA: TGTGCCAGTAGTCTAGCGACTAGCGGGTCAAGCTCCTACAATGAGCAGTTCTTC.

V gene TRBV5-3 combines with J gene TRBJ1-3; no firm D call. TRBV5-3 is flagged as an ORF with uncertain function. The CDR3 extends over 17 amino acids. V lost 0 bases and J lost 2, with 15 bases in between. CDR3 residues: CARSLAGQAKTGNTIYF. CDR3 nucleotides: TGTGCCAGAAGCTTGGCCGGGCAGGCGAAAACTGGAAACACCATATATTTT.

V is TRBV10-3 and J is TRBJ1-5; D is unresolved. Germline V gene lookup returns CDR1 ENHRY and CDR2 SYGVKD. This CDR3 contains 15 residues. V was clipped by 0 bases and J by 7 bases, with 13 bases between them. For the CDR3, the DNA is TGTGCCATCAGTGAGTCGGACTCCCCGGGCCAGCCCCAGCATTTT. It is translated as CAISESDSPGQPQHF.

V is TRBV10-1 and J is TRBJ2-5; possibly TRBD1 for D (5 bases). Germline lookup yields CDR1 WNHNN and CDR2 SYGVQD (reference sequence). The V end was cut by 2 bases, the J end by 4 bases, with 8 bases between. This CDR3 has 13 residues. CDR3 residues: CASSEGQRETQYF. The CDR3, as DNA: TGCGCCAGCAGTGAGGGACAAAGAGAGACCCAGTACTTC.

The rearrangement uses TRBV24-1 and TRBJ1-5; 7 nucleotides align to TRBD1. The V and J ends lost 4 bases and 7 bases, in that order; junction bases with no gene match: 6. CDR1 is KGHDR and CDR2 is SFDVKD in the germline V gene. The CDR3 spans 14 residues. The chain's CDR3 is CATSETGRGQPQHF. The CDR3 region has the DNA TGTGCCACCAGTGAGACAGGGAGGGGGCAGCCCCAGCATTTT.

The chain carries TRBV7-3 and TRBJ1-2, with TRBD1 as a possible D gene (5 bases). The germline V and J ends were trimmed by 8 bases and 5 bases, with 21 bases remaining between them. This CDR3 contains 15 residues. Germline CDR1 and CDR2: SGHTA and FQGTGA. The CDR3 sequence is CASAQGPNSLYGYTF. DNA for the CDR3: TGTGCCAGCGCCCAGGGCCCCAACTCCCTTTATGGCTACACCTTC.

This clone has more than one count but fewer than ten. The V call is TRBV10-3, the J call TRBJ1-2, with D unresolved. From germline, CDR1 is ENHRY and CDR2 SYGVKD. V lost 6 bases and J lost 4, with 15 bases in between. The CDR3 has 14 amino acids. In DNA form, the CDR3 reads TGTGCCATCAGCCCACTCGGAGGACGCTATGGCTACACCTTC. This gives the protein CAISPLGGRYGYTF.

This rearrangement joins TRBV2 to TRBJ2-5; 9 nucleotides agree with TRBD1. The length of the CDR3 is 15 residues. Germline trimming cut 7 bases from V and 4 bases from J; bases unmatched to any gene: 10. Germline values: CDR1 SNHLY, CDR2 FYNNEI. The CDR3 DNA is TGTGCCAGCAAACCCTTGGGACAGGGTGGAGAGACCCAGTACTTC. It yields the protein CASKPLGQGGETQYF.

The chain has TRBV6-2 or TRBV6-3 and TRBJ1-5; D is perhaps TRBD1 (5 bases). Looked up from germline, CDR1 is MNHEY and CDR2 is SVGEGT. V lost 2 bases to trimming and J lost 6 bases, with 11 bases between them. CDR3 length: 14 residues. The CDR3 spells CASSYGGDGQPQHF. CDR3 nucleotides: TGTGCCAGCAGTTACGGAGGGGACGGTCAGCCCCAGCATTTT.

Here the CDR3 reads CASSFTGYEQYF. CDR3 sequence (DNA): TGTGCCAGCAGCTTTACAGGGTACGAGCAGTACTTC. This chain uses TRBV11-1 with TRBJ2-7; TRBD1 might be the D (6 bases). With 3 bases removed from V and 4 bases from J, the gap between germline ends came to 7 bases. The V gene's germline CDR1 is SGHAT and CDR2 FQDESV (reference sequence). The CDR3 runs 12 residues.

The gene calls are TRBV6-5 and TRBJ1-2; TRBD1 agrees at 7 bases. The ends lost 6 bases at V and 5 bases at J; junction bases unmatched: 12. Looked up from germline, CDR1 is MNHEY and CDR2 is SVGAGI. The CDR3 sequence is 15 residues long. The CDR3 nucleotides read TGTGCCAGCAGGACACCTGGGACAGCGTCATATGGCTACACCTTC. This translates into CASRTPGTASYGYTF.

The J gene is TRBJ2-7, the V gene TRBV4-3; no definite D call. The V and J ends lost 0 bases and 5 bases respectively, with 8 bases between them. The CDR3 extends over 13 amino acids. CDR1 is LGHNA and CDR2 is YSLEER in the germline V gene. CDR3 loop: CASSQDPRNEQYF. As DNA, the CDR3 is TGCGCCAGCAGCCAAGACCCTAGAAACGAGCAGTACTTC.